This record concerns one T cell receptor beta chain sequence. Its antigen is currently unknown. The data originate from a study of cytomegalovirus exposure and HLA in healthy donors. As for the study in general: Out of 150 million to 200 million T cells, an earlier analysis found more than 95 million unique TCR beta sequences in total.

Germline CDR1 and CDR2: KGHSH and LQKENI. This CDR3 region has 13 residues. J lost 5 bases, V lost 6 bases, and 4 bases had no gene match. Primers included in the PCR were 60 Vbeta and 13 Jbeta primers. Original methodology: Approximately 72 million unique TCR beta chains, roughly 11 million of them shared, were counted by a later analysis. Profiling relied on immunoSEQ multiplex PCR, and the TCRdb table lists in-frame clones only, not all of them. V and J calls and clone size follow that table, whereas D and trimming were derived from the DNA. This listing includes approximately 100,000 clones. Study-wide results and limits: TRBV6-2, TRBV6-3 and some other V segments were unresolvable in 87-base-pair reads. Rarity characterized most TCR sequences, yet some public TCRs appeared in many donors.

Sequenced sample: PBMCs. V and J are TRBV18 and TRBJ1-5; the match to TRBD1 covers 7 bases. The sequence was obtained from a man aged 45-65 years in good health and CMV-seropositive. The CDR3 DNA reads TGTGCCAGCTCGTCTACAGGGGATCAGCCCCAGCATTTT. Amino acid sequence: CASSSTGDQPQHF.